The present TCR beta chain was sequenced within a study of cytomegalovirus exposure and HLA in healthy donors. Looking at the study overall: Among 150 million to 200 million T cells, an earlier analysis found 90 million to 130 million unique TCR beta sequences. Whole-study findings and limits: An assumption of roughly uniform sequencing depth across donors underlay the presence/absence analyses.

Worth noting for this clone: No antigen is known for it.

V shed 3 bases and J shed 6 bases, with 15 bases lying between them. This CDR3 is 14 amino acids long. Germline lookup yields CDR1 SEHNR and CDR2 FQNEAQ (reference sequence). The donors, nominally healthy at sampling, likely had unrecorded immune exposures. The PCR had 60 Vbeta and 13 Jbeta primers. The table came from immunoSEQ multiplex PCR; TCRdb's copy has only in-frame clones and leaves some out. This sample carries fewer than 150,000 clones, about 69% of them seen once, and the ten largest clones take roughly 3.1%. The material sequenced was PBMCs. This clonotype was obtained from a man younger than 45 in good health and CMV-seronegative. This chain joins TRBV7-9 and TRBJ2-7; D may be TRBD1 (5 bases). This CDR3 reads CASSFPKTVGEQYF. In nucleotides, the CDR3 is TGTGCCAGCAGCTTCCCCAAGACAGTCGGCGAGCAGTACTTC. Drawing the rest from reference TRBV7-9 and TRBJ2-7, the complete variable domain is DTGVSQNPRHKITKRGQNVTFRCDPISEHNRLYWYRQTLGQGPEFLTYFQNEAQLEKSRLLSDRFSAERPKGSFSTLEIQRTEQGDSAMYLCASSFPKTVGEQYFGPGTRLTVT.